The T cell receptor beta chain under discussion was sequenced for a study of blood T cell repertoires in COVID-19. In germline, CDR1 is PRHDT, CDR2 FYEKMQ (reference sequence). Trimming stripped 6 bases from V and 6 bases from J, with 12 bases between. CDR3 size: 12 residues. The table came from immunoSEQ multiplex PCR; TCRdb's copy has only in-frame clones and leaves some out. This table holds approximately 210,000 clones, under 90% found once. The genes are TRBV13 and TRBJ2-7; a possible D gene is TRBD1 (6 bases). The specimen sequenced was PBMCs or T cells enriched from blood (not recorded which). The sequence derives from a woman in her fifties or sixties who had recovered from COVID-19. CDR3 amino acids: CASSIQGGEQYF. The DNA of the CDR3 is TGTGCCAGCAGTATACAGGGTGGCGAGCAGTACTTC.